This TCR beta chain came from a study of T cell responses to AZD1222 COVID-19 vaccine. Study-level findings and limits: Only a handful of AZD1222 recipients were seropositive at baseline. As reported, nearly half of all spike-specific TCRs target variant regions that are unmutated. Breadth and depth of Spike-specific TCRs rose after two AZD1222 doses. Clonal diversity was possibly underestimated, and white British individuals and females predominated among donors.

This clone has only one observation. Its antigen is as yet unknown. V lost 6 bases to trimming and J lost 3 bases, with 15 bases between them. The CDR3 runs to 15 residues. Germline values: CDR1 MDHEN, CDR2 SYDVKM. Sequencing was performed with immunoSEQ multiplex PCR; in TCRdb, only in-frame clones are kept and a portion is missing. The profile shows more than 95,000 clones, approximately 90% of them singletons. V gene TRBV28 combines with J gene TRBJ1-5; tentatively, D is TRBD1 (5 bases). This material consisted of peripheral blood, taken on day 0 of AZD1222 vaccination. The TCR sequence derives from an adult in good health. The CDR3 here is CASRPGGTNNQPQHF. CDR3 bases: TGTGCCAGCAGACCCGGGGGGACTAACAATCAGCCCCAGCATTTT.